Presented here are 15 T cell receptor beta chains from one specimen sequenced in a study of identical twins. One entry per CDR3 protein results from TCRdb running MiXCR on the 5' RACE reads. The table records 400,000 to 550,000 distinct CDR3 sequences, roughly a fifth of them present only once. These same data were also listed under a study on T cells expressing NK-cell markers.

The sample consisted of CD4+ T cells sorted from blood. The receptors were sampled from a woman between 18 and 30 years old in good health.

V is TRBV18 and J is TRBJ2-1, with TRBD2 matching over 8 bases. This CDR3 comprises 17 residues. Germline V gene data show CDR1 as KGHSH and CDR2 as LQKENI. With 2 bases clipped from V and 6 bases from J, the junction kept 12 bases outside the gene matches. In DNA, the CDR3 is TGTGCCAGCTCACCATACGGCGGGGGGTCAACTGCCAATGAGCAGTTCTTC. Amino acids: CASSPYGGGSTANEQFF.

This clonotype was seen a few times. The V and J genes are TRBV3-1 and TRBJ2-7; unclear D gene. The CDR3 runs 14 residues. Trimming pared 1 base from V and 2 bases from J, leaving 9 bases between. Germline V CDR1 and CDR2: LGHDT, YNNKEL (reference sequence). The CDR3 loop reads CASSQGGRAYEQYF. As DNA, the CDR3 is TGTGCCAGCAGCCAAGGCGGCAGAGCCTACGAGCAGTACTTC.

This clonotype occurred a few times. The chain carries TRBV19 and TRBJ1-5; D is unresolved. The CDR3 loop spans 14 amino acids. Trimming stripped 6 bases from V and 0 bases from J, with 9 bases between. CDR1 LNHDA and CDR2 SQIVND come from the germline V gene (reference sequence). As DNA, the CDR3 is TGTGCCAGTAGGGGAAGTAATAGCAATCAGCCCCAGCATTTT. Translating it yields CASRGSNSNQPQHF.

This clonotype was counted at least ten times. This chain connects TRBV4-2 to TRBJ2-3; TRBD1 matches 9 bases. Germline CDR1 is LGHNA and CDR2 is YNFKEQ. This CDR3 spans 18 amino acids. The ends lost 1 base at V and 2 bases at J; junction bases unmatched: 10. In nucleotides, the CDR3 is TGTGCCAGCAGCCAAGCCCCAATACAGGGGGCTAACACAGATACGCAGTATTTT. Translated: CASSQAPIQGANTDTQYF.

V gene TRBV5-1 combines with J gene TRBJ2-5; a weak D match, TRBD2 (5 bases). CDR3 length: 15 residues. Trimming left V 0 bases short and J 4 bases short, with 13 bases between. Germline CDR1 reads SGHRS; CDR2 reads YFSETQ. The CDR3 region is CASSLARAGVETQYF. The CDR3 DNA follows: TGCGCCAGCAGCTTGGCTCGGGCCGGGGTAGAGACCCAGTACTTC.

This rearrangement joins TRBV6-1 to TRBJ2-1; TRBD2 matches at 7 bases. After removal of 6 bases from V and 5 bases from J, the junction contained 13 bases not matched to a gene. There are 16 residues in the CDR3. Germline assignment: CDR1 MNHNS and CDR2 SASEGT. The CDR3 region is CASRTPPAGQHNEQFF. The CDR3 coding sequence is TGTGCCAGCAGAACCCCGCCAGCGGGGCAACACAATGAGCAGTTCTTC.

The table lists this clonotype with a few counts. This chain connects TRBV27 to TRBJ2-5, with 8 bases identical to TRBD1. V shed 4 bases, J shed 1 base, and the junction held 5 bases outside the gene matches. The CDR3 runs to 15 residues. Germline V gene sequence: CDR1 MNHEY, CDR2 SMNVEV (reference sequence). The CDR3 DNA sequence: TGTGCCAGCAGTTCCCCCGGGACAGGCCAAGAGACCCAGTACTTC. Protein sequence: CASSSPGTGQETQYF.

V gene TRBV7-2 combines with J gene TRBJ2-7, with D unclear. CDR1 SGHTA and CDR2 FQGNSA come from the germline V gene. The CDR3 totals 14 residues. The V end lost 0 bases, the J end lost 6 bases, and 12 bases lay between the germline ends. The CDR3 loop is CASSLAGQSSEQYF. The DNA for the CDR3 is TGTGCCAGCAGCTTAGCAGGGCAGTCGAGCGAGCAGTACTTC.

The rearrangement uses TRBV16 and TRBJ2-1, with 8 bases identical to TRBD1. Trimming took 2 bases from V and 12 from J; bases not matched to a gene: 15. The CDR3 spans 16 residues. The germline CDR1 and CDR2 sequences are KGHSY and FQNENV. The CDR3 protein is CASSQLKPGQGGGQFF. The CDR3 region has the DNA TGTGCCAGCAGCCAACTAAAACCCGGACAGGGAGGCGGGCAGTTCTTC.

The chain links TRBV12-3 or TRBV12-4 to TRBJ2-1; 8 bases agree with TRBD1. Trimming took 6 bases from V and 6 from J; bases not matched to a gene: 7. The CDR3 is made up of 14 amino acids. CDR3 nucleotide sequence: TGTGCCAGCAGCGACCGGGACAGGATCAATGAGCAGTTCTTC. The encoded protein is CASSDRDRINEQFF.

The chain recombines TRBV11-2 with TRBJ2-1; 11 bases align to TRBD2. CDR3 length: 16 amino acids. Germline V gene sequence: CDR1 SGHAT, CDR2 FQNNGV. V was pared by 2 bases and J by 10 bases, with 10 bases of the junction left unmatched. DNA of the CDR3: TGTGCCAGCAGCTTATCGGCTACTAGCGGGAGCCGGGAGCAGTTCTTC. It yields the protein CASSLSATSGSREQFF.

This clonotype came up a few times. The V gene is TRBV20-1, the J gene TRBJ2-7, with D unclear. The V gene's germline CDR1 is DFQATT and CDR2 SNEGSKA (reference sequence). The CDR3 covers 14 residues. Trimming removed 4 bases at V and 2 bases at J, with 15 bases between. Written as DNA, the CDR3 is TGCAGTGCTACCGTTACACCGGTCCCCTACGAGCAGTACTTC. As protein: CSATVTPVPYEQYF.

This clonotype was found many times. The gene calls are TRBV12-3 or TRBV12-4 and TRBJ2-1, with a possible D match to TRBD2 (5 bases). The V gene lost 6 bases and the J gene lost 9 bases, with 12 bases spanning the gap. The CDR3 totals 12 residues. CDR3 loop: CASSPVSVEQFF. The CDR3 DNA reads TGTGCCAGCAGCCCCGTTAGCGTTGAGCAGTTCTTC.

The chain combines TRBV10-3 with TRBJ2-7; no definite D call. Germline V CDR1 and CDR2: ENHRY, SYGVKD. CDR3 size: 13 residues. V lost 3 bases and J 2 bases, leaving 8 bases between the germline ends. The CDR3 loop is CAISDRPAYEQYF. CDR3 sequence (DNA): TGTGCCATCAGTGACAGACCCGCCTACGAGCAGTACTTC.

This clonotype has just a few counts. The CDR3 nucleotides are TGTGCCAGCAGTACCCCAGGGACAGATACGCAGTATTTT. It is translated as CASSTPGTDTQYF. The chain combines TRBV5-8 with TRBJ2-3; D possibly corresponds to TRBD1 (5 bases). Per germline, CDR1 SGHTS and CDR2 YDEGEE. CDR3 size: 13 residues. V was shortened by 5 bases and J by 3 bases, with 10 bases between the two germline ends.